One T cell receptor (beta chain) is described in this entry. The antigen is undetermined. This entry is derived from a study of regulatory and conventional T cells in RAG deficiency. Study-wide results and caveats: In Omenn syndrome, Treg and Tconv repertoires overlapped >85%. In Omenn syndrome, sorted "Tregs" may be peripherally activated cells.

Conventional CD4+ T cells were sorted from blood as CD25-low CD127-high cells. This table comes from immunoSEQ multiplex PCR, and its TCRdb copy is limited to in-frame clones, with some not included. The top ten hold around 3.6% of the sample, which has about 34,000 clones, about 76% seen once. Looked up from germline, CDR1 is SGHAT and CDR2 is FQDESV (reference sequence). The V end lost 2 bases, the J end lost 1 base, and 11 bases lay between the germline ends. The length of the CDR3 is 15 residues. These same data were also listed under a study on regulatory T cells. Turning to that study: Primers: 52 TRBV forward and 13 TRBJ reverse.

This sequence originates from a human donor in good health. V and J are TRBV11-1 and TRBJ1-1; D possibly corresponds to TRBD1 (5 bases). Sequencing was carried out using CD4+ effector T cells sorted from blood. DNA of the CDR3: TGTGCCAGCAGCTTAAGAGCAGGGCAGAACACTGAAGCTTTCTTT. This codes for CASSLRAGQNTEAFF.